This T cell receptor (beta chain) was sequenced during a study of blood T cell repertoires in COVID-19. The CDR3 extends over 14 amino acids. The germline V gene has CDR1 SQVTM and CDR2 ANQGSEA. V lost 3 bases to trimming and J lost 8 bases; unmatched junction nucleotides: 9. Repertoires were generated with immunoSEQ multiplex PCR, while TCRdb's copy carries only in-frame clones and drops some. The sample yields around 230,000 clones, 75% to 90% seen once. The specimen was PBMCs or T cells enriched from blood (not recorded which). The clonotype comes from a woman in her forties with acute COVID-19. The V and J genes are TRBV29-1 and TRBJ2-1; 8 nucleotides align to TRBD1. Written as DNA, the CDR3 is TGCAGCGTTGACAGGGGGCTTGAGCGGGATGAGCAGTTCTTC. This encodes CSVDRGLERDEQFF.